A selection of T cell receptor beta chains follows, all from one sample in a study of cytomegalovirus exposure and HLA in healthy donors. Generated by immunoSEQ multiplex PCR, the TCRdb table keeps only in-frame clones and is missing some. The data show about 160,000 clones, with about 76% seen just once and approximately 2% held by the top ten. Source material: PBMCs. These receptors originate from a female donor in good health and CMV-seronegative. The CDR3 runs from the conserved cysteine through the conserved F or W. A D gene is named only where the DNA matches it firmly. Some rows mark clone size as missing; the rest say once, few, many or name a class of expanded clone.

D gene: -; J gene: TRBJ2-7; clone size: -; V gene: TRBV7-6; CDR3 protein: CASSLAGPHYEQYF; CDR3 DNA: TGTGCCAGCAGCTTAGCGGGGCCACACTACGAGCAGTACTTC
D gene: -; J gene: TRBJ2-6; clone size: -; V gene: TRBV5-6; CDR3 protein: CASSFGSLISGANVLTF; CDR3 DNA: TGTGCCAGCAGCTTTGGCAGTCTCATCTCTGGGGCCAACGTCCTGACTTTC
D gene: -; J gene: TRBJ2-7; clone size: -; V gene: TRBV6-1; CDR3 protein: CASRASETYEQYF; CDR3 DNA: TGTGCCAGCAGGGCCAGCGAAACCTACGAGCAGTACTTC
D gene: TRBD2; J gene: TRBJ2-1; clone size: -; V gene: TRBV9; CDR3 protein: CASSVEAGGLNEQFF; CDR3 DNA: TGTGCCAGCAGCGTAGAAGCGGGGGGGTTAAATGAGCAGTTCTTC
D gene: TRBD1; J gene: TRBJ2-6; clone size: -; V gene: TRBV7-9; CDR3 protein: CSSSSTGGANVLTF; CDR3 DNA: TGTTCCAGCAGTTCGACAGGGGGGGCCAACGTCCTGACTTTC
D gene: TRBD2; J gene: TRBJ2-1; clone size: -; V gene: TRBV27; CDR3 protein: CASVQASGTVRTSGRYNEQFF; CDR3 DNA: TGTGCCAGCGTACAAGCATCCGGGACAGTTCGAACTAGCGGGAGGTACAATGAGCAGTTCTTC
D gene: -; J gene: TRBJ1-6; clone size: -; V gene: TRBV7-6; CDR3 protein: CASENNSPLHF; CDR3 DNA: TGTGCCAGCGAGAATAATTCACCCCTCCACTTT
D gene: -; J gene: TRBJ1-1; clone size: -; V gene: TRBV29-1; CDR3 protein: CKTNTEAFF; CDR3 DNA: TGCAAAACAAACACTGAAGCTTTCTTT
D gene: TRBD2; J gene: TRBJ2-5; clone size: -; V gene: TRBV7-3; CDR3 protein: CASSYRAAGEETQYF; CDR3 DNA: TGTGCCAGCAGCTACCGCGCAGCGGGAGAAGAGACCCAGTACTTC
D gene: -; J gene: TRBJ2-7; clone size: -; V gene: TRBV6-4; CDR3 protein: CASKLGQRF; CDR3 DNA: TGTGCCAGCAAACTAGGGCAGCGATTC
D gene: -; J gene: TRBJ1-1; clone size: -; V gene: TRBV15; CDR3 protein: CATSRDPIRYTEAFF; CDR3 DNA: TGTGCCACCAGCAGAGATCCCATCAGGTACACTGAAGCTTTCTTT
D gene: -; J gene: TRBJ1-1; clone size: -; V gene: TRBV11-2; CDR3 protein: CASSRGGTEAFF; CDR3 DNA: TGTGCCAGCAGCCGGGGTGGGACTGAAGCTTTCTTT
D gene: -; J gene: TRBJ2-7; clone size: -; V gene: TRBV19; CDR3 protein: CASSPGISYEQYF; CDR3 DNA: TGTGCCAGTAGCCCCGGGATTTCCTACGAGCAGTACTTC
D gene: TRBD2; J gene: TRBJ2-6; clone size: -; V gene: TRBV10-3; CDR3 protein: CAIGSSPTSGGAGANVLTF; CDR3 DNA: TGTGCCATCGGTAGTTCCCCGACTAGCGGGGGGGCTGGGGCCAACGTCCTGACTTTC
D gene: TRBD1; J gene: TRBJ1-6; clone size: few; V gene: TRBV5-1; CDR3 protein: CASSLDRINSPLHF; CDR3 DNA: TGCGCCAGCAGCCTGGACAGGATTAATTCACCCCTCCACTTT
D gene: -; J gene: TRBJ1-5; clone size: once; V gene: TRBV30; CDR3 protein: CAWSVGGNWPQHF; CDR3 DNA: TGTGCCTGGAGTGTGGGAGGGAATTGGCCCCAGCATTTT
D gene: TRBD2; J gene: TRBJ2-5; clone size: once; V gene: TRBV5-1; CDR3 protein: CASSQLAGGQWETQYF; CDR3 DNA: TGCGCCAGCAGCCAACTAGCGGGGGGCCAGTGGGAGACCCAGTACTTC
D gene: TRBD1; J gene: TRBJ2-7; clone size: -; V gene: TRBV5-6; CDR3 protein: CASSWGQGSYEQYF; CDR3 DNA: TGTGCCAGCAGCTGGGGACAGGGAAGCTACGAGCAGTACTTC
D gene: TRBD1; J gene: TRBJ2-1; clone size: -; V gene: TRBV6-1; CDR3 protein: CASSEIKGQGSYNEQFF; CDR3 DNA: TGTGCCAGCAGTGAAATTAAGGGACAGGGGTCCTACAATGAGCAGTTCTTC
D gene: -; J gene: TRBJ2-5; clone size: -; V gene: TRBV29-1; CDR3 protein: CSVAGGQETQYF; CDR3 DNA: TGCAGCGTTGCAGGAGGCCAAGAGACCCAGTACTTC
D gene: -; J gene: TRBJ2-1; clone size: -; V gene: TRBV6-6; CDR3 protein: CASSYLDNRNEQFF; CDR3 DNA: TGTGCCAGCAGTTACTTGGACAATCGAAATGAGCAGTTCTTC
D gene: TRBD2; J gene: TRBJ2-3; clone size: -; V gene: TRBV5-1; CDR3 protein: CASSPGPSGNTDTQYF; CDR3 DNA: TGCGCCAGCAGCCCAGGGCCTAGCGGAAACACAGATACGCAGTATTTT
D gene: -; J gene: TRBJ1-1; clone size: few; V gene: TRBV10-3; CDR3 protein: CAISPAYSSNTEAFF; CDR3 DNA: TGTGCCATCAGTCCCGCCTACAGTTCGAACACTGAAGCTTTCTTT
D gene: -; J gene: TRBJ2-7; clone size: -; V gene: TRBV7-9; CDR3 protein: CASSQKADEQYF; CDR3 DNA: TGTGCCAGCAGCCAAAAAGCTGACGAGCAGTACTTC
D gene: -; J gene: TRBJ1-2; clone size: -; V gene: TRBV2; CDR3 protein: CASRATDSNYGYTF; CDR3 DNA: TGTGCCAGCAGGGCGACAGATTCCAACTATGGCTACACCTTC
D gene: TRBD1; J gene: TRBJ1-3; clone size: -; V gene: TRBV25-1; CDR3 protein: CASRTGAGNTIYF; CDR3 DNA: TGTGCCAGCAGAACAGGGGCTGGAAACACCATATATTTT
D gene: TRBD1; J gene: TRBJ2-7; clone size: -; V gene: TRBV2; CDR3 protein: CASSDGTALYEQYF; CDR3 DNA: TGTGCCAGCAGTGATGGGACAGCTCTATACGAGCAGTACTTC
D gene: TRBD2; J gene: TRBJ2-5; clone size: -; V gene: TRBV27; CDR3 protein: CASSSPSGGQETQYF; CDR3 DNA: TGTGCCAGCAGTTCCCCTAGCGGGGGGCAAGAGACCCAGTACTTC
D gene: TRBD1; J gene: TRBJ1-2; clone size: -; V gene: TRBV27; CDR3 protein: CASGNRGLGYTF; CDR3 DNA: TGTGCCAGCGGAAACAGGGGCCTGGGATACACCTTC
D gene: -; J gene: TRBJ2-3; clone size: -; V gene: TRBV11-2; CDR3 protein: CASSRDSTDTQYF; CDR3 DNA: TGTGCCAGCTCTCGGGATAGCACAGATACGCAGTATTTT
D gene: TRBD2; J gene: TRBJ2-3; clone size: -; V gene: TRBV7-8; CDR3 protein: CASSLTWTSGGYTDTQYF; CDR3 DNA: TGTGCCAGCAGCCTCACATGGACTAGCGGGGGTTACACAGATACGCAGTATTTT
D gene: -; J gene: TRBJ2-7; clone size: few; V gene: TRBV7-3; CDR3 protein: CASSPTSGPTYEQYF; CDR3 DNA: TGTGCCAGCAGCCCGACAAGCGGGCCCACCTACGAGCAGTACTTC
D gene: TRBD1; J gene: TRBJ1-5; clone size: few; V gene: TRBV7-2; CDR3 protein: CASSFRGQGQPQHF; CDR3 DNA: TGTGCCAGCAGCTTCAGGGGGCAAGGTCAGCCCCAGCATTTT
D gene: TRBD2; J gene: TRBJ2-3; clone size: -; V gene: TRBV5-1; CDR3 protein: CASASSGRLDTQYF; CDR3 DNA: TGCGCCAGCGCCTCTAGCGGGCGGTTAGATACGCAGTATTTT
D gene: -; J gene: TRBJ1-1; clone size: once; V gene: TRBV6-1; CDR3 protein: CASRSGPNTEAFF; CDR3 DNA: TGTGCCAGCAGGAGCGGTCCGAACACTGAAGCTTTCTTT
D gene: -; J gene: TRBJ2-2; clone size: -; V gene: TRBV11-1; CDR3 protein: CASSPYYANTGELFF; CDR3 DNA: TGTGCCAGCAGCCCATACTACGCGAACACCGGGGAGCTGTTTTTT
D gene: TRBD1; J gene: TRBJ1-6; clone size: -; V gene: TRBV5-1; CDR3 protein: CASSLGMDRNNSPLHF; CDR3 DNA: TGCGCCAGCAGCTTGGGGATGGACAGGAATAATTCACCCCTCCACTTT
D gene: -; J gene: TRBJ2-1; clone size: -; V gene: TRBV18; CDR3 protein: CASSLGVYNEQFF; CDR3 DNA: TGTGCCAGCTCCCTGGGCGTCTACAATGAGCAGTTCTTC
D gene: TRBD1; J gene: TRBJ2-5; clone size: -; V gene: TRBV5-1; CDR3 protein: CASSWQGEETQYF; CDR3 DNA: TGCGCCAGCAGCTGGCAGGGGGAGGAGACCCAGTACTTC
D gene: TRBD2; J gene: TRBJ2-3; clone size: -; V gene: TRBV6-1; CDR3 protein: CASLRDYGSKDTQYF; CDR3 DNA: TGTGCCAGTCTCCGGGACTACGGGTCCAAAGATACGCAGTATTTT